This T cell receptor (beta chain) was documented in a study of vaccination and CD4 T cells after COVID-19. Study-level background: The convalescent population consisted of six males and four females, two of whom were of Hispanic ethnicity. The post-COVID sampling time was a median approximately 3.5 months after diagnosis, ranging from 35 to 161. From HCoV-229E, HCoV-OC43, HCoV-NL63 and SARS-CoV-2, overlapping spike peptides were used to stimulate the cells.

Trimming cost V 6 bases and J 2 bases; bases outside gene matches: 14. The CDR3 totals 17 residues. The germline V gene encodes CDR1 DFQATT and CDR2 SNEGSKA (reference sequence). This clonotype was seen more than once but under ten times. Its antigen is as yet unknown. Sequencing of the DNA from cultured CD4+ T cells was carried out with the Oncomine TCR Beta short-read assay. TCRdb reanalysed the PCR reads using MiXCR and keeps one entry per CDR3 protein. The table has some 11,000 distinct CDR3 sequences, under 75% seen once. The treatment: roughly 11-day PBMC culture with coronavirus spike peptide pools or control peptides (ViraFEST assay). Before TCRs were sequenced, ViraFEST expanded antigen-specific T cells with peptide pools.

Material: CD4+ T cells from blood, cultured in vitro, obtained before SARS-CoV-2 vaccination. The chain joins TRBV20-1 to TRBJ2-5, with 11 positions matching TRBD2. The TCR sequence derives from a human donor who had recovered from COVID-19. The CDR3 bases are TGCAGTGCGGGGATAGTGTCGGGACTAGCGGTTCAAGAGACCCAGTACTTC. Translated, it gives CSAGIVSGLAVQETQYF.